These 3 T cell receptor beta chains were sequenced from one sample in a study of neoadjuvant nivolumab and ipilimumab in lung cancer. The data were produced by immunoSEQ multiplex PCR, yet TCRdb's version contains in-frame clones alone and is incomplete. The repertoire consists of around 20,000 clones, with 65% to 85% occurring once and the leading ten covering about 9.8%. Source: tumor tissue, taken after neoadjuvant nivolumab, alone or with ipilimumab, at or shortly before surgery. Source of these receptors: an adult with non-small cell lung cancer.

To note about this clone: The same CDR3 arises from other DNA sequences in this sample as well. This chain joins TRBV5-1 and TRBJ1-1; 7 nucleotides match TRBD1. The trim removed 0 bases at V and 4 bases at J, leaving 3 bases unmatched. Germline lookup yields CDR1 SGHRS and CDR2 YFSETQ. This CDR3 region has 14 residues. CDR3: CASSLAAGGTEAFF. The CDR3 nucleotides are TGCGCCAGCAGCTTGGCCGCAGGGGGCACTGAAGCTTTCTTT.

The chain recombines TRBV5-1 with TRBJ1-2; 7 positions agree with TRBD1. Germline CDR1 and CDR2: SGHRS and YFSETQ. V lost 4 bases and J lost 5; bases outside the gene matches: 5. The CDR3 runs to 13 residues. DNA of the CDR3: TGCGCCAGCAGCCCCGGGACAGAATATGGCTACACCTTC. Its protein is CASSPGTEYGYTF.

The chain combines TRBV5-1 with TRBJ2-7; D may match TRBD1 or TRBD2 (5 bases each). CDR3 length: 14 amino acids. Trimming removed 0 bases at V and 7 bases at J, with 14 bases between. Germline values: CDR1 SGHRS, CDR2 YFSETQ. CDR3 residues: CASSLAGTTGEQYF. The DNA for the CDR3 is TGCGCCAGCAGCTTGGCAGGGACCACGGGGGAGCAGTACTTC.